A selection of T cell receptor beta chains follows, all from one sample in a study of shared clonotypes between healthy human individuals. The assay was immunoSEQ multiplex PCR, and TCRdb's table has in-frame clones only and misses some. Of 2 million to 2.5 million clones listed, about 93% were seen once; the top ten hold under 2%. Sequenced input: naive CD8+ T cells from PBMCs. Receptor source: a young man in good health. Some clones in this sample may be carry-over from other donors' samples. CDR3s include the opening cysteine and the closing phenylalanine or tryptophan. A D gene is named only where the DNA matches it firmly. The size field is filled for only some rows; it gives once, few, many or a size class.

j_call | v_call | d_call | clone_size | cdr3_aa | cdr3_nt
TRBJ2-1 | TRBV15 | TRBD2 | . | CATSGAGGTYNEQFF | TGTGCCACCAGCGGAGCGGGAGGTACCTACAATGAGCAGTTCTTC
TRBJ2-7 | TRBV6-5 | . | . | CASSPYGLRYEQYF | TGTGCCAGCAGCCCTTATGGTCTCCGATACGAGCAGTACTTC
TRBJ2-7 | TRBV14 | TRBD1 | . | CASSITRDRGYYEQYF | TGTGCCAGCAGCATCACCCGGGACAGGGGTTACTACGAGCAGTACTTC
TRBJ2-2 | TRBV9 | . | . | CASSPPGRTGELFF | TGTGCCAGCAGCCCCCCGGGGCGCACCGGGGAGCTGTTTTTT
TRBJ1-4 | TRBV7-9 | . | . | CASSLTQATNEKLFF | TGTGCCAGCAGCTTGACCCAAGCAACTAATGAAAAACTGTTTTTT
TRBJ2-2 | TRBV29-1 | . | few | CSALLVTGELFF | TGCAGCGCCCTACTAGTTACCGGGGAGCTGTTTTTT
TRBJ1-1 | TRBV7-9 | . | . | CASSLGRALNTEAFF | TGTGCCAGCAGCTTAGGACGGGCACTGAACACTGAAGCTTTCTTT
TRBJ2-7 | TRBV7-2 | . | . | CASSLASSHEQYF | TGTGCCAGCAGCTTAGCTAGCTCCCACGAGCAGTACTTC
TRBJ2-1 | TRBV4-1 | TRBD2 | . | CASSQGPAGGYNEQFF | TGCGCCAGCAGCCAAGGACCCGCGGGAGGCTACAATGAGCAGTTCTTC
TRBJ2-7 | TRBV29-1 | TRBD1 | . | CSVRGTGMREQYF | TGCAGCGTTCGCGGGACAGGGATGCGCGAGCAGTACTTC
TRBJ2-1 | TRBV19 | TRBD2 | . | CASTYLAGGFYEQFF | TGTGCCAGCACATATCTAGCGGGAGGGTTTTATGAGCAGTTCTTC
TRBJ2-5 | TRBV9 | TRBD1 | . | CASSVTGSKETQYF | TGTGCCAGCAGCGTGACAGGGTCTAAAGAGACCCAGTACTTC
TRBJ2-7 | TRBV28 | TRBD1 | . | CASSGTGGFDEQYF | TGTGCCAGCAGCGGGACAGGGGGTTTCGACGAGCAGTACTTC
TRBJ2-7 | TRBV5-8 | . | . | CASSLGQWSYEQYF | TGTGCCAGCAGCTTGGGACAGTGGTCCTACGAGCAGTACTTC
TRBJ2-3 | TRBV10-3 | TRBD2 | . | CAISAVIELAGTDTQYF | TGTGCCATCAGTGCGGTCATTGAGCTAGCGGGAACCGATACGCAGTATTTT
TRBJ2-3 | TRBV6-5 | . | . | CASSLYGGATDTQYF | TGTGCCAGCAGCCTATATGGGGGGGCAACGGATACGCAGTATTTT
TRBJ1-1 | TRBV7-9 | . | once | CASSLQGEANTEAFF | TGTGCCAGCAGCTTACAGGGAGAGGCGAACACTGAAGCTTTCTTT
TRBJ2-3 | TRBV9 | . | . | CASSQGGSTDTQYF | TGTGCCAGCAGCCAGGGGGGAAGCACAGATACGCAGTATTTT
TRBJ2-5 | TRBV5-1 | . | . | CASSLYPIDRDQETQYF | TGCGCCAGCAGCCTTTACCCGATCGACAGAGACCAAGAGACCCAGTACTTC
TRBJ2-7 | TRBV29-1 | . | . | CSVVVYYEQYF | TGCAGCGTTGTGGTATACTACGAGCAGTACTTC
TRBJ2-7 | TRBV12-5 | . | . | CASGLGLASEQHF | TGTGCTAGTGGTTTGGGTCTAGCGTCGGAGCAGCACTTC
TRBJ1-2 | TRBV7-3 | . | . | CASSLGKGHGGYTF | TGTGCCAGCAGCTTAGGAAAGGGTCATGGTGGCTACACCTTC
TRBJ1-3 | TRBV27 | . | . | CASSLTVSGNTIYF | TGTGCCAGCAGTTTGACGGTCTCTGGAAACACCATATATTTT
TRBJ1-1 | TRBV7-9 | TRBD1 | . | CASSGWQGGTEAFF | TGTGCCAGCAGCGGATGGCAGGGGGGCACTGAAGCTTTCTTT
TRBJ2-7 | TRBV27 | . | . | CASSLSQGGFGSYEQYF | TGTGCCAGCAGTTTATCTCAGGGCGGATTTGGGTCCTACGAGCAGTACTTC
TRBJ2-5 | TRBV6-6 | TRBD1 | . | CASSASKTGSGETQYF | TGTGCCAGCAGTGCCTCAAAGACAGGGTCAGGGGAGACCCAGTACTTC
TRBJ2-7 | TRBV4-3 | TRBD2 | once | CASSQEPGGGHEQYF | TGCGCCAGCAGCCAAGAGCCCGGCGGGGGGCACGAGCAGTACTTC
TRBJ2-2 | TRBV7-3 | . | . | CASSPTANRQESTGELFF | TGTGCCAGCAGCCCTACCGCCAACCGACAGGAGAGTACCGGGGAGCTGTTTTTT
TRBJ2-5 | TRBV9 | TRBD1 | . | CASSVDDRGREETQYF | TGTGCCAGCAGCGTAGACGACAGGGGGAGGGAAGAGACCCAGTACTTC
TRBJ1-1 | TRBV5-6 | . | . | CASSLATGMAFF | TGTGCCAGCAGCTTGGCAACAGGGATGGCTTTCTTT
TRBJ2-5 | TRBV25-1 | . | . | CASSEYRGGETQYF | TGTGCCAGCAGTGAATATAGGGGTGGGGAGACCCAGTACTTC